Sequencing of this T cell receptor (beta chain) was carried out in a study of shared clonotypes between healthy human individuals. Overall study: Donors had three CD4 naive, three CD4 memory, two CD8 naive and one CD8 memory plate apiece.

CD45RO-negative CD8 cells positively selected for CCR7 made up the naive population, which excluded terminally differentiated effector memory CD45RA+ cells. Notes on the study in general: Larger estimated richness was generally recorded for naive subsets relative to memory subsets. Rarefaction analysis demonstrated incomplete sorted-subset sequencing notwithstanding large depth. A few donors had around 5% of their naive CD4 clonotypes in common.

Trimming removed 6 bases at V and 5 bases at J, with 11 bases between. In germline, CDR1 is LNHDA, CDR2 SQIVND (reference sequence). There are 13 residues in the CDR3. Using immunoSEQ multiplex PCR, the repertoire was profiled, and TCRdb retains in-frame clones only, with some absent. This table holds 700,000 to 950,000 clones, about 96% found once. A word on this clone: Its antigen is unknown.

This chain connects TRBV19 to TRBJ1-5; a possible D gene is TRBD1 (5 bases). The sequence was collected from a man younger than 45 in good health. Sequencing was done on a sample of naive CD8+ T cells sorted from blood. The CDR3 spells CASSPLGDQPQHF. The CDR3 region has the DNA TGTGCCAGTAGCCCCTTAGGGGATCAGCCCCAGCATTTT.